This entry features one TCR beta chain sequence. These data originate in a study of OX40 agonist ivuxolimab in advanced cancers. Sequencing was performed with immunoSEQ multiplex PCR; in TCRdb, only in-frame clones are kept and a portion is missing. The sample shows about 50,000 clones, around 90% of them seen only once. The V gene lost 2 bases and the J gene lost 6 bases, with 15 bases spanning the gap. Germline CDR1 reads SGHKS; CDR2 reads YYEKEE (reference sequence). The length of the CDR3 is 14 residues. Sample: CD4+ or CD8+ T cells sorted from blood, taken in a trial of the OX40 agonist ivuxolimab. The sequence came from an adult with an advanced solid tumor such as melanoma, head and neck, liver or kidney cancer. The V gene is TRBV5-5, the J gene TRBJ2-7; unclear D gene. The CDR3 here is CASSFGSSASEQYF. The CDR3 DNA is TGTGCCAGCAGCTTCGGCAGCTCCGCGTCCGAGCAGTACTTC.